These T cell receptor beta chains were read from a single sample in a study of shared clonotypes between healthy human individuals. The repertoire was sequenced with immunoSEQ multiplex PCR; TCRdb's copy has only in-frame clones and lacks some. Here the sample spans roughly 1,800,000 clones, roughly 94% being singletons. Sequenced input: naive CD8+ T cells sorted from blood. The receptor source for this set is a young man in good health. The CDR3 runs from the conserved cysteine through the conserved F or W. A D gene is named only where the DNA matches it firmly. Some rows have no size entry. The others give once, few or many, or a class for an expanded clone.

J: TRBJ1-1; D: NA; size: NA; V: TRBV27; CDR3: CASSWGAGEAFF
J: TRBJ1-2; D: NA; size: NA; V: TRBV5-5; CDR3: CASSLRGPGDGYTF
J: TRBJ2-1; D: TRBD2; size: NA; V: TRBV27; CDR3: CASSPRTSGSDEQFF
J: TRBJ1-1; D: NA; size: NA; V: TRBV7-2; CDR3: CASSLDPGMNTEAFF
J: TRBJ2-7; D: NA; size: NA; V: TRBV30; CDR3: CAWSGQYSYEQYF
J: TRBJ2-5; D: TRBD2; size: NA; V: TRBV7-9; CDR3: CASSPKLAAEETQYF
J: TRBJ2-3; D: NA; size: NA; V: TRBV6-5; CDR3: CASSYSIQDTQYF
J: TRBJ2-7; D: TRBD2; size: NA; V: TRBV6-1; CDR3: CASSESSSGLYEQYF
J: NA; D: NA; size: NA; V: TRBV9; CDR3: CASSASGGPEQFF
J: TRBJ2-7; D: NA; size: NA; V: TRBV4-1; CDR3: CASSHGTGGELDF
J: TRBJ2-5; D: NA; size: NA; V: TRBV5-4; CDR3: CASSLAGRGQETQYF
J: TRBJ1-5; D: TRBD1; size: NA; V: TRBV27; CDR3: CASSLQGADQPQHF
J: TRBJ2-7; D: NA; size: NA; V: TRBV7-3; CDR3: CASSPPGWMVHYEQYF
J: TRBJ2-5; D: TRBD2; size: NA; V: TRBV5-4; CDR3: CASSLGLTSGGPGETQYF
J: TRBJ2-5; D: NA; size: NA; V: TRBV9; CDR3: CASSATGGGRETQYF
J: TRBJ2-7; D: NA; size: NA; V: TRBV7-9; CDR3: CASSLRTDSYEQYF
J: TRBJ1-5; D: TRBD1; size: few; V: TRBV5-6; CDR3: CASSSGGQPQHF
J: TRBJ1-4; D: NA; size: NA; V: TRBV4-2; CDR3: CASSQDQGRTNEKLFF
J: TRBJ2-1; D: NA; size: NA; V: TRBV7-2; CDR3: CASSLLVNEQFF
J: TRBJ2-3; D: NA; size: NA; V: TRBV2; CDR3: CASRTELDFTDTQYF
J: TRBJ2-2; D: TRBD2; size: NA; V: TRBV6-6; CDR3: CASSLTSGGAPGELFF
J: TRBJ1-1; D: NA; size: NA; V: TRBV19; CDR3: CASSDHQGFATEAFF
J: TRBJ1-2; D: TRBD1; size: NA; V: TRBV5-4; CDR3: CASSLVGTGDGYTF
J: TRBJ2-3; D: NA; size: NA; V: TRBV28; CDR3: CASSAGVGSTDTQYF
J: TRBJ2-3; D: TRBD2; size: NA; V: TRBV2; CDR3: CASSPSGGAEDTQYF
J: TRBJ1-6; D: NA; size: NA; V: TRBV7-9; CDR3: CASTFDSLSSPLHF
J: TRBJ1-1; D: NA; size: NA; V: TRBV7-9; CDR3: CASSFFLGPLEGSEAFF
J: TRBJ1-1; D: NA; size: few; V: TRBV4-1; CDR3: CASSPRRGDEAFF
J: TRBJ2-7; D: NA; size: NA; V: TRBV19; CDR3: CASSEGTLYEQYF
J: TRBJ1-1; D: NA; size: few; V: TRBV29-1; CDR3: CSVEDLGGGNTEAFF
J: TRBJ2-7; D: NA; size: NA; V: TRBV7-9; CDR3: CASSDFGNEQYF
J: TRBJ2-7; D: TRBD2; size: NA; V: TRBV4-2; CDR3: CASSQDGPAGGGSYEQYF
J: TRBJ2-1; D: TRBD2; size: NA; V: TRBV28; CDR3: CASSKKPGLAGGEQFF
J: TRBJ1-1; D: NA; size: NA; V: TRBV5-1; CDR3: CASSLDANTEAFF
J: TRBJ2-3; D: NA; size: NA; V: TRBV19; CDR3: CASSILASSTDTQYF
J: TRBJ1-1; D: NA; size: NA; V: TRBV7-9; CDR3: CASSPSLAERMNTEAFF